What follows describes a single T cell receptor beta chain. These data are taken from a study of blood T cell repertoires in COVID-19. Germline CDR1 reads GTSNPN; CDR2 reads SVGIG (reference sequence). The CDR3 loop spans 15 amino acids. The V and J ends lost 5 bases and 0 bases, in that order; junction bases with no gene match: 9. The table came from immunoSEQ multiplex PCR; TCRdb's copy has only in-frame clones and leaves some out. This sample has more than 70,000 clones; around nine tenths occur once, and the top ten carry just over 5%. The TCR was taken from a woman in her late teens or twenties with acute or convalescent COVID-19. The V and J genes are TRBV30 and TRBJ1-2; TRBD1 agrees at 7 bases. Sequencing used peripheral blood. CDR3 sequence (DNA): TGTGCCTGGGGCCTCAGGGACAGACCTAACTATGGCTACACCTTC. Amino acid sequence: CAWGLRDRPNYGYTF.